These 2 T cell receptor beta chains share one sample of origin, sequenced in a study of regulatory T cells in long-lasting Graves disease. With iRepertoire HTBI primers and Arm-PCR of CDR3 regions, TCR beta libraries were built. MiXCR, applied by TCRdb to the multiplex PCR reads, yields one record per CDR3 protein. Here the sample spans roughly 500,000 distinct CDR3 sequences, 12% being singletons. The time point was: newly diagnosed GD, antithyroid drugs for less than 3 months. There was RNA extracted from PBMCs, and the TCR library was made from it. The data were also submitted as part of a second study, on T cells in Graves' hyperthyroidism and ophthalmopathy.

The sequencing here drew on peripheral blood mononuclear cells (PBMCs), taken at new diagnosis, from a patient treated with antithyroid drugs. The origin of the receptors is a woman aged 25 to 45 with Graves disease.

This clonotype came up many times. The chain recombines TRBV19 with TRBJ1-4, with unresolved D. CDR1 and CDR2 from the germline V gene are LNHDA and SQIVND (reference sequence). The CDR3 runs 13 residues. V was shortened by 4 bases and J by 8 bases, with 11 bases between the two germline ends. In DNA, the CDR3 is TGTGCCAGTAGTAAGACAACGGGGGAAAAACTGTTTTTT. Amino acids: CASSKTTGEKLFF.

The J gene is TRBJ2-6, the V gene TRBV7-9, with 9 nucleotides matching TRBD1. J lost 2 bases, V lost 4 bases, and 9 bases had no gene match. The V gene's germline CDR1 is SEHNR and CDR2 FQNEAQ (reference sequence). There are 18 residues in the CDR3. The CDR3 loop is CASSSIGQGNPGANVLTF. As DNA, the CDR3 is TGTGCCAGCAGCTCCATTGGACAGGGGAACCCTGGGGCCAACGTCCTGACTTTC.